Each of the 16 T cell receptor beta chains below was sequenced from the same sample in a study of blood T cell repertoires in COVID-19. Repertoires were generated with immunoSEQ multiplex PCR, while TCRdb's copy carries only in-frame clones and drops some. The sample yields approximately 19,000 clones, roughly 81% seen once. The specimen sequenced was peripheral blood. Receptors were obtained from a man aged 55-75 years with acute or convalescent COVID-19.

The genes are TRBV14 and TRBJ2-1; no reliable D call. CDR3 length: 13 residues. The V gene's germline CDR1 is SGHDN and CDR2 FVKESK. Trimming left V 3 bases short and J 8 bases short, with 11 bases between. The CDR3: CASSQLGFDEQFF. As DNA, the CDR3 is TGTGCCAGCAGCCAGCTAGGTTTCGATGAGCAGTTCTTC.

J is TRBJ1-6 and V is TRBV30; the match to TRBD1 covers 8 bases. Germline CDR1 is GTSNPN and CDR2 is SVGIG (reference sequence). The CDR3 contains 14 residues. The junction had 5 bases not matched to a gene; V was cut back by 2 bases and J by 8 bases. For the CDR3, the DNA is TGTGCCTGGAGTAGGGTGACAGGGGATTCACCCCTCCACTTT. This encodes CAWSRVTGDSPLHF.

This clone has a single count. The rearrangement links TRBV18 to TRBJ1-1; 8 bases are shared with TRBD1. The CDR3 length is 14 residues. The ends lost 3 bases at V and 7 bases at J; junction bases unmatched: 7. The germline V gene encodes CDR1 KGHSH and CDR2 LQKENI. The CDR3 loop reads CASSPNSGQGEAFF. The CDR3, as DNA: TGTGCCAGCTCACCTAACTCCGGACAGGGTGAAGCTTTCTTT.

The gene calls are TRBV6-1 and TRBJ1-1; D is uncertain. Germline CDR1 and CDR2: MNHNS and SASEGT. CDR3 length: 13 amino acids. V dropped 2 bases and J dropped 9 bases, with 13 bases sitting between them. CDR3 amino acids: CASSEIAAGKAFF. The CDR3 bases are TGTGCCAGCAGTGAAATTGCGGCGGGTAAAGCTTTCTTT.

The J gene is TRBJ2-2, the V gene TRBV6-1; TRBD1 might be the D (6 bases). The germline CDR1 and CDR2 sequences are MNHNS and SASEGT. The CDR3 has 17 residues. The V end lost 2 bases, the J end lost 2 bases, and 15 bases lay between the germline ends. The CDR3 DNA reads TGTGCCAGCAGTGAACACGAATACAGGGTCAACACCGGGGAGCTGTTTTTT. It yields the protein CASSEHEYRVNTGELFF.

CDR3 sequence reads: CASSQYRGGLNTEAFF. DNA of the CDR3: TGTGCCAGCAGTCAGTACAGGGGGGGTCTGAACACTGAAGCTTTCTTT. The chain couples TRBV2 to TRBJ1-1, with 8 nucleotides matching TRBD1. CDR3 length: 16 amino acids. With V trimmed by 5 bases and J by 0 bases, 8 bases remained unmatched. Germline lookup yields CDR1 SNHLY and CDR2 FYNNEI.

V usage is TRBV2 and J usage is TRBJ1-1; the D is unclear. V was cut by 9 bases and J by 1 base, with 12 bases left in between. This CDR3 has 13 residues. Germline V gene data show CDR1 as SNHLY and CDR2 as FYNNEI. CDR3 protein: CARKPRENTEAFF. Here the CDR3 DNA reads TGTGCCAGGAAACCGCGGGAGAACACTGAAGCTTTCTTT.

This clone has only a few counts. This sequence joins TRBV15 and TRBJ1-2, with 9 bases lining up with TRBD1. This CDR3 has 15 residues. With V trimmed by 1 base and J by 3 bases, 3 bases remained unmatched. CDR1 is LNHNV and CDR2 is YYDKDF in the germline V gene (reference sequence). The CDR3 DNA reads TGTGCCACCAGCAGAGTACAGGGGGCGTACTATGGCTACACCTTC. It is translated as CATSRVQGAYYGYTF.

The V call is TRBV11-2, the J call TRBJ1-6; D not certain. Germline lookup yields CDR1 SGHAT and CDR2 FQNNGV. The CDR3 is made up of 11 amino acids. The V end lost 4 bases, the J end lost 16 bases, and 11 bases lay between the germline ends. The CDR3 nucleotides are TGTGCCAGCAGCTCTGCCTCGGTTCTCCACTTT. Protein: CASSSASVLHF.

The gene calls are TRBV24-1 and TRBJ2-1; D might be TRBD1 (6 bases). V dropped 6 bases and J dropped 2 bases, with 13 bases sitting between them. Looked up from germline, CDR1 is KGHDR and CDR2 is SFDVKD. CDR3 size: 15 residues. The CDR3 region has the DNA TGTGCCACCAGTTTGTCAGGGGATACCTACAATGAGCAGTTCTTC. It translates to CATSLSGDTYNEQFF.

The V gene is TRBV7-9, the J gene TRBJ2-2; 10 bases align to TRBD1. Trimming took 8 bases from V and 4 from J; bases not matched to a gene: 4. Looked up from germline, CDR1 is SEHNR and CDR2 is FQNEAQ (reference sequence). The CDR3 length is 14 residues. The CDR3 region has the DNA TGTGCCAGCCGACGGGACAGGGGCACCGGGGAGCTGTTTTTT. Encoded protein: CASRRDRGTGELFF.

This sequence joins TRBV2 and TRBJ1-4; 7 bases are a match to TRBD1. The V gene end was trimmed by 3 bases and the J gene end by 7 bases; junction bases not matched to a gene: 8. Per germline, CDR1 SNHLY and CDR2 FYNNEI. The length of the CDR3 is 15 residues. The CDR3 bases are TGTGCCAGCAGTGACACTAGCAGGGACAGTGAAAAACTGTTTTTT. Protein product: CASSDTSRDSEKLFF.

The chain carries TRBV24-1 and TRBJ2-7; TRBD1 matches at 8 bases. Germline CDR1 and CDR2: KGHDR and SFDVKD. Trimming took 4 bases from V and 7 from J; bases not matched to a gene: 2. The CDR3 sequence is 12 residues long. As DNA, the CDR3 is TGTGCCACCAGTGACTGGGACAGGGAGCAGTACTTC. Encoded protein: CATSDWDREQYF.

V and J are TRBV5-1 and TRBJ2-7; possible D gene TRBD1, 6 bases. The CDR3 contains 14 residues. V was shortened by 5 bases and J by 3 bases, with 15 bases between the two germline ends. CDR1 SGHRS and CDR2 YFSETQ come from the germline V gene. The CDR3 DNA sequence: TGCGCCAGCAGTATGGGGGCGGTCTACTACGAGCAGTACTTC. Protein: CASSMGAVYYEQYF.

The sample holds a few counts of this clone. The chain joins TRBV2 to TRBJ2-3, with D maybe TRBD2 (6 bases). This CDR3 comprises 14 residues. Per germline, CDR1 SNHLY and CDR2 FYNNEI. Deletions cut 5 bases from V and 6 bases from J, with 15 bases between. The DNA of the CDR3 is TGTGCCAGCAGTAACAGACTAGTGTCTGATACGCAGTATTTT. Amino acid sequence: CASSNRLVSDTQYF.

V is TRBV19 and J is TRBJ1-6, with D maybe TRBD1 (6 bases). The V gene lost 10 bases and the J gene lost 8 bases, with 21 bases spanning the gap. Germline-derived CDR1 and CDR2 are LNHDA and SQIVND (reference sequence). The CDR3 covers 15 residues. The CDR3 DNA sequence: TGTGCCACCCAACAGGGCTTTGGTAACGATTCACCCCTCCACTTT. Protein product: CATQQGFGNDSPLHF.